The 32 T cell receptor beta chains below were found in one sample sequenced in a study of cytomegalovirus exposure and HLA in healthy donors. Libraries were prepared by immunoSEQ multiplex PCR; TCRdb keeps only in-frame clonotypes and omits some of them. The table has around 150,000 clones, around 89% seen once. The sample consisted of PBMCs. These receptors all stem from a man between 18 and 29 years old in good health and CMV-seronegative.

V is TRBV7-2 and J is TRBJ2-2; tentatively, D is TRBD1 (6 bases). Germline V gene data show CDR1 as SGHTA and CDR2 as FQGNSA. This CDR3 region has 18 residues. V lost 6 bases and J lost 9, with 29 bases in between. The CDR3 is CASRGRTDHRVLHRELFF. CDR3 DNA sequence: TGTGCCAGCAGAGGGCGGACAGACCATCGCGTTCTTCACCGGGAGCTGTTTTTT.

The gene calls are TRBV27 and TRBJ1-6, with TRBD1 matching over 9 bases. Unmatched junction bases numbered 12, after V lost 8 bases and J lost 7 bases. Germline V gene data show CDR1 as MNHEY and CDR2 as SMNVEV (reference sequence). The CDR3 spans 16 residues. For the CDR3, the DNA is TGTGCCAGCCATAAGTTGGGGACAGGGATGAATTCACCCCTCCACTTT. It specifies CASHKLGTGMNSPLHF.

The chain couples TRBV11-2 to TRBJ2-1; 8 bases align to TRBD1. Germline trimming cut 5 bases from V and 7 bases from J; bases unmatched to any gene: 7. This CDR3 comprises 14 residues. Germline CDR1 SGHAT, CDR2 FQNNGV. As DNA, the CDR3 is TGTGCCAGCAGCCCCCTGACAGGGGAGAATGAGCAGTTCTTC. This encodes CASSPLTGENEQFF.

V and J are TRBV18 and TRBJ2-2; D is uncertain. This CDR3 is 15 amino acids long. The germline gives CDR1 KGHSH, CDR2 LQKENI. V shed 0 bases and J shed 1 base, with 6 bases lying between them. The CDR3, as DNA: TGTGCCAGCTCACCACCGACAAGGAACACCGGGGAGCTGTTTTTT. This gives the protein CASSPPTRNTGELFF.

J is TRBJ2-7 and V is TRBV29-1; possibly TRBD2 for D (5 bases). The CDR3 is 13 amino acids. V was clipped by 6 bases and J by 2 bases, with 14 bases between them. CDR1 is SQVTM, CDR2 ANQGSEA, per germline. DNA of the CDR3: TGCAGCGTATCTTCGGAGGTCACCTACGAGCAGTACTTC. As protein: CSVSSEVTYEQYF.

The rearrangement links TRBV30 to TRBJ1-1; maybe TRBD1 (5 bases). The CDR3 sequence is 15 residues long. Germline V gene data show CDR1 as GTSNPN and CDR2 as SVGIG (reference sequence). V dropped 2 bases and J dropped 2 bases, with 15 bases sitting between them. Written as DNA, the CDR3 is TGTGCCTGGAGTTACCTCGACAGTAGCAACACTGAAGCTTTCTTT. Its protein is CAWSYLDSSNTEAFF.

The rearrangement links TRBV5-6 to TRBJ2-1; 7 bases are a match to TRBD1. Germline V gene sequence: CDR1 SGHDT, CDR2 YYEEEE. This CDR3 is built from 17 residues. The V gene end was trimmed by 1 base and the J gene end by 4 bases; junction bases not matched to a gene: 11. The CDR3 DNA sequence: TGTGCCAGCAGCTTGAAGGGACAGCCAACCCCATACAATGAGCAGTTCTTC. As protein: CASSLKGQPTPYNEQFF.

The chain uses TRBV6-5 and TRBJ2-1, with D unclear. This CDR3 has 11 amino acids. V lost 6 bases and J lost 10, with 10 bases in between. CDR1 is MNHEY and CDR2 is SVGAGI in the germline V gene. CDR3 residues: CASRAHSEQFF. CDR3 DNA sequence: TGTGCCAGCAGAGCTCACAGCGAGCAGTTCTTC.

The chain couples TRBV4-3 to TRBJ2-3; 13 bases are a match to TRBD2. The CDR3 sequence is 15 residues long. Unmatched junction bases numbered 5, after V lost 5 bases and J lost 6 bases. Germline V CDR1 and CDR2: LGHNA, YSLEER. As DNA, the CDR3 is TGCGCCAGCAGCGAGGGACTAGCGGGGCGGGATACGCAGTATTTT. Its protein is CASSEGLAGRDTQYF.

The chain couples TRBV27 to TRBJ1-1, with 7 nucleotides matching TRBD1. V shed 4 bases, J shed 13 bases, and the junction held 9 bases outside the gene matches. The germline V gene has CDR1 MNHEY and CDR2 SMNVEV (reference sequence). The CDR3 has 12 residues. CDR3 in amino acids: CASSSGTAILFF. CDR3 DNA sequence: TGTGCCAGCAGTTCCGGGACAGCCATCCTTTTCTTT.

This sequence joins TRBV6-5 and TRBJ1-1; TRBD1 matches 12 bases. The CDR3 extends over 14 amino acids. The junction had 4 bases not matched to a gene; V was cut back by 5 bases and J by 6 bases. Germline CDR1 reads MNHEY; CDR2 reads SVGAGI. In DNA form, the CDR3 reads TGTGCCAGCAGTAGATGGGACAGGGGGCCTGAAGCTTTCTTT. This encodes CASSRWDRGPEAFF.

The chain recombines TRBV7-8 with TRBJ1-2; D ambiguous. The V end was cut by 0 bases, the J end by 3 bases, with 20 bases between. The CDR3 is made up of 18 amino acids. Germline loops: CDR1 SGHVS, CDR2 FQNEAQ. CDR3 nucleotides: TGTGCCAGCAGCTTAGCGCGTAAGTGGGCAACGAAGGACTATGGCTACACCTTC. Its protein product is CASSLARKWATKDYGYTF.

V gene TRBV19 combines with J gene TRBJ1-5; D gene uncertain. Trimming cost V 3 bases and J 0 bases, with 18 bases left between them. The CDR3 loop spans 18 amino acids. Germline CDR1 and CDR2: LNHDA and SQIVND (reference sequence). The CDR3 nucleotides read TGTGCCAGTAGTATTATATTTGGGCAGAAGAATAGCAATCAGCCCCAGCATTTT. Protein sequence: CASSIIFGQKNSNQPQHF.

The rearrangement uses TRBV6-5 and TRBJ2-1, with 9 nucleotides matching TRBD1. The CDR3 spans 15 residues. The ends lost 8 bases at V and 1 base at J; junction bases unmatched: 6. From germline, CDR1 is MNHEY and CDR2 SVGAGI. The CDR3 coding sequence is TGTGCCAGCGGGATAGACAGGGGGTCCTACAATGAGCAGTTCTTC. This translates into CASGIDRGSYNEQFF.

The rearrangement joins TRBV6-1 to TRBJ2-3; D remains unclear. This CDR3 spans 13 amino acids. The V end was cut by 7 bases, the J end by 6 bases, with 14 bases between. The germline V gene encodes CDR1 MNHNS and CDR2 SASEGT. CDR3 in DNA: TGTGCCAGCACGACGGCTAGAGGTGATACGCAGTATTTT. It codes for CASTTARGDTQYF.

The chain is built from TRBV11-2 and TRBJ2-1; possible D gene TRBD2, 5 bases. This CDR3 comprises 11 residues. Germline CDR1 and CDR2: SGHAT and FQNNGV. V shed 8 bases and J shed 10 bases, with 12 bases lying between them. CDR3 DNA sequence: TGTGCCAGCCTAGCAATGGCCGAGCAGTTCTTC. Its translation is CASLAMAEQFF.

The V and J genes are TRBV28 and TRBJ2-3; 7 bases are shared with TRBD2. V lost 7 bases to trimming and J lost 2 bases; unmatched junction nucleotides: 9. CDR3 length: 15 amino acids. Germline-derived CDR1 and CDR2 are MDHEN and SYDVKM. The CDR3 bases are TGTGCCAGCACCCCATGGGAGCGGGACACAGATACGCAGTATTTT. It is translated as CASTPWERDTDTQYF.

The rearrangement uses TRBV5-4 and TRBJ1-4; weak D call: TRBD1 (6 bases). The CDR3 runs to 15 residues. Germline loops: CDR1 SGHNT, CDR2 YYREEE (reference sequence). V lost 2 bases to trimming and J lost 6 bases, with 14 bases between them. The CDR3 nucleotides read TGTGCCAGCAGCTTTTGGGGGCAGAGGGATGAAAAACTGTTTTTT. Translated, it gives CASSFWGQRDEKLFF. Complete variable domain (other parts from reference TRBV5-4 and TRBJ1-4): ETGVTQSPTHLIKTRGQQVTLRCSSQSGHNTVSWYQQALGQGPQFIFQYYREEENGRGNFPPRFSGLQFPNYSSELNVNALELDDSALYLCASSFWGQRDEKLFFGSGTQLSVL.

CDR3 DNA: TGCGCCAGCAGCCAAGAGGCGGGGGGCGCAGATACGCAGTATTTT. Residues: CASSQEAGGADTQYF. V and J are TRBV4-1 and TRBJ2-3, with 8 bases matching TRBD2. The V and J ends lost 0 bases and 4 bases, in that order; junction bases with no gene match: 3. Germline V gene sequence: CDR1 MGHRA, CDR2 YSYEKL. This CDR3 is 15 amino acids long.

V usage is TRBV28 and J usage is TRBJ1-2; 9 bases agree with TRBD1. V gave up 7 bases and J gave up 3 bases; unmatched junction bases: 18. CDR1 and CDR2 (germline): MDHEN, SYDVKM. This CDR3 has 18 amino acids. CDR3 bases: TGTGCCAGCACCGTTTGGGTACAGGGGGCAGGAGGGGACTATGGCTACACCTTC. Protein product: CASTVWVQGAGGDYGYTF.

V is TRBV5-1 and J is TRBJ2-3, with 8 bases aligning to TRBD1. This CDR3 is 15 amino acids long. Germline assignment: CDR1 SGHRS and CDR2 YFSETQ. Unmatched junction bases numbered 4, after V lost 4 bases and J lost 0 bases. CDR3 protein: CASSTRTGSTDTQYF. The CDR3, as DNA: TGCGCCAGCAGCACCCGGACAGGGAGCACAGATACGCAGTATTTT.

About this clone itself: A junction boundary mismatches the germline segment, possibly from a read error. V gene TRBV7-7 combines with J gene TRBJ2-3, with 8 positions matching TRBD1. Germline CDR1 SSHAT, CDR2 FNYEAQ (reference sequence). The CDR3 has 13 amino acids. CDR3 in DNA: TGTGCTAGCAGCTTAGACAGGGGAGATACGCAGTATTTT. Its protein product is CASSLDRGDTQYF. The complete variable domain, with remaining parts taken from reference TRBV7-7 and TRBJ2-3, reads GAGVSQSPRYKVTKRGQDVTLRCDPISSHATLYWYQQALGQGPEFLTYFNYEAQPDKSGLPSDRFSAERPEGSISTLTIQRTEQRDSAMYRCASSLDRGDTQYFGPGTRLTVL.

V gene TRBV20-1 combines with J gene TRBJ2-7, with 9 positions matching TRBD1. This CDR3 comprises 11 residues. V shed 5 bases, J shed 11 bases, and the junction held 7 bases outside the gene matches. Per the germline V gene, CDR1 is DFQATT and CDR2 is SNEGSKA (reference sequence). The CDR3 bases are TGCAGTGCTGACTTTGGGACAGGGAAGTACGTC. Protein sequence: CSADFGTGKYV.

CDR3 DNA sequence: TGTGCCAGCAGCTTGAGTTTATATGGAAACACCATATATTTT. Protein product: CASSLSLYGNTIYF. The genes are TRBV27 and TRBJ1-3, with unresolved D. This CDR3 spans 14 amino acids. Trimming took 6 bases from V and 3 from J, leaving 12 bases between them. CDR1 is MNHEY, CDR2 SMNVEV, per germline (reference sequence).

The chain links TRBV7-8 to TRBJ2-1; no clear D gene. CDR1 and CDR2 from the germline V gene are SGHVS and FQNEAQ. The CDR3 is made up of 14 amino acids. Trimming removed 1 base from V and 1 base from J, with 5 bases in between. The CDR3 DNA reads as TGTGCCAGCAGCTTAGAACGGTCCTACAATGAGCAGTTCTTC. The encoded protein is CASSLERSYNEQFF.

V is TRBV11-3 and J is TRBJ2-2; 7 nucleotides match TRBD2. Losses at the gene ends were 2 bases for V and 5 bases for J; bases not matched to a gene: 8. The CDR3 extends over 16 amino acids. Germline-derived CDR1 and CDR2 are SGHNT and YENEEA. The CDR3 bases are TGTGCCAGCAGCTTACGCGGGAGTTCGTCTACCGGGGAGCTGTTTTTT. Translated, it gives CASSLRGSSSTGELFF.

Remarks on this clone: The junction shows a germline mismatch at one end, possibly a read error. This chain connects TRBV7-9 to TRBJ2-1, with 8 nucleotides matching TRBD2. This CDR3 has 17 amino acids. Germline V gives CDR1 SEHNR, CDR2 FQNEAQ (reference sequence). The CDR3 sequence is CASSSPWVSGEYIEQFF. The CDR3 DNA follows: TGTGCCAGCAGCTCCCCTTGGGTTAGCGGGGAATACATTGAGCAGTTCTTC.

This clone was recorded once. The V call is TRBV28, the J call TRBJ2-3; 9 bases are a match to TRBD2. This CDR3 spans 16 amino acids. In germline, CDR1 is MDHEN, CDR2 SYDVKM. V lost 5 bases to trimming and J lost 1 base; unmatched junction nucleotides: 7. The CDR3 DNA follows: TGTGCCAGCAGTAGCGCGGGAGGGCCGGGCACAGATACGCAGTATTTT. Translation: CASSSAGGPGTDTQYF. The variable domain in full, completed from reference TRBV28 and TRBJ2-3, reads DVKVTQSSRYLVKRTGEKVFLECVQDMDHENMFWYRQDPGLGLRLIYFSYDVKMKEKGDIPEGYSVSREKKERFSLILESASTNQTSMYLCASSSAGGPGTDTQYFGPGTRLTVL.

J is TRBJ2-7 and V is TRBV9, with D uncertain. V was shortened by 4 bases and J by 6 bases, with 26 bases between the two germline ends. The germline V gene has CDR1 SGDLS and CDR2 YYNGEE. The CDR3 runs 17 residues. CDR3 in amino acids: CASSSNPREVSSSEQYF. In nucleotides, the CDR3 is TGTGCCAGCAGCTCCAACCCCCGCGAGGTCTCCTCGAGCGAGCAGTACTTC. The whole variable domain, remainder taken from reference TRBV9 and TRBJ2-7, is DSGVTQTPKHLITATGQRVTLRCSPRSGDLSVYWYQQSLDQGLQFLIQYYNGEERAKGNILERFSAQQFPDLHSELNLSSLELGDSALYFCASSSNPREVSSSEQYFGPGTRLTVT.

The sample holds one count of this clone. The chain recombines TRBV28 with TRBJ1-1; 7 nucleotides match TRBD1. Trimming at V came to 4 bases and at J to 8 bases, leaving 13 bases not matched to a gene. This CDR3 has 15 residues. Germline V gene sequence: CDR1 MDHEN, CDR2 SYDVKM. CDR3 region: CASSSPGQLTREAFF. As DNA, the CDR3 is TGTGCCAGCAGTTCTCCGGGACAGCTAACCCGGGAAGCTTTCTTT.

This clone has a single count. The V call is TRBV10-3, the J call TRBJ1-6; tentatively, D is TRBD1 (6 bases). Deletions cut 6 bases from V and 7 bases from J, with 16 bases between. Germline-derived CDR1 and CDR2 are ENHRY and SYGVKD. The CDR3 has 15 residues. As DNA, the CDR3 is TGTGCCATCAGGGGAGCGACAGGCTTCAATTCACCCCTCCACTTT. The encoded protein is CAIRGATGFNSPLHF.

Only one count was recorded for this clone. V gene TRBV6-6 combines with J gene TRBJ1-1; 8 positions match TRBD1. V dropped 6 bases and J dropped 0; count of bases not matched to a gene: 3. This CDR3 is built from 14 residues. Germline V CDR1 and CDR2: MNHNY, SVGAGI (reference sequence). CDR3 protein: CASRSTGVNTEAFF. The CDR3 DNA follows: TGTGCCAGCAGGTCGACAGGGGTGAACACTGAAGCTTTCTTT.